These 31 T cell receptor beta chains came from one sample sequenced in a study of spatial heterogeneity in lung cancer. TCRdb re-called the 5' RACE reads with MiXCR, one entry per CDR3 protein. The table lists 25,000 or so distinct CDR3 sequences, under 4% of them singletons, with 29% in the top ten. Time point here: sample taken at primary tumor resection. Sequencing was performed on whole RNA extracted from tumor and nontumor lung tissue, or from frozen PBMC, and the material was left unsorted. The sample was PBMCs, taken at surgery. The receptors derive from a female donor with early-stage non-small cell lung cancer.

This clonotype was detected ten times or more. This chain connects TRBV6-1 to TRBJ2-1; D unclear. The germline V gene has CDR1 MNHNS and CDR2 SASEGT. The CDR3 totals 13 residues. With 7 bases removed from V and 3 bases from J, the gap between germline ends came to 10 bases. The CDR3 spells CASTTTYYNEQFF. The CDR3 region has the DNA TGTGCCAGCACCACGACCTACTACAATGAGCAGTTCTTC.

This clonotype was counted between two and nine times. The chain carries TRBV4-1 and TRBJ2-7; D is perhaps TRBD2 (6 bases). The CDR3 is 16 amino acids. Germline V gene sequence: CDR1 MGHRA, CDR2 YSYEKL. Deletions cut 2 bases from V and 0 bases from J, with 14 bases between. DNA for the CDR3: TGCGCCAGCAGCCAACTCTTAGCGGACTCCTCCTACGAGCAGTACTTC. Translated: CASSQLLADSSYEQYF.

This clonotype occurred many times. This chain links TRBV6-6 with TRBJ1-5; TRBD1 is a possible D gene (6 bases). Per the germline V gene, CDR1 is MNHNY and CDR2 is SVGAGI (reference sequence). V shed 0 bases and J shed 4 bases, with 16 bases lying between them. This CDR3 has 17 residues. DNA for the CDR3: TGTGCCAGCAGTTACTCGGGACAAAGATCTAAAAATCAGCCCCAGCATTTT. It translates to CASSYSGQRSKNQPQHF.

This clonotype was found many times. The J gene is TRBJ2-1, the V gene TRBV9; 7 nucleotides align to TRBD2. V gave up 0 bases and J gave up 4 bases; unmatched junction bases: 1. The CDR3 runs 14 residues. Per the germline V gene, CDR1 is SGDLS and CDR2 is YYNGEE. The CDR3 loop reads CASSVGTRYNEQFF. In DNA form, the CDR3 reads TGTGCCAGCAGCGTAGGGACTAGGTACAATGAGCAGTTCTTC.

Ten or more counts support this clonotype. The chain recombines TRBV5-4 with TRBJ2-3, with TRBD2 matching over 13 bases. Germline V CDR1 and CDR2: SGHNT, YYREEE (reference sequence). The V gene end was trimmed by 4 bases and the J gene end by 0 bases; junction bases not matched to a gene: 5. This CDR3 contains 17 residues. CDR3 loop: CASSAGLAGSSTDTQYF. DNA for the CDR3: TGTGCCAGCAGCGCGGGACTAGCGGGATCTAGCACAGATACGCAGTATTTT.

At least ten counts were recorded for this clonotype. This chain links TRBV7-6 with TRBJ2-7, with no clear D. The CDR3 is made up of 13 amino acids. Trimming left V 5 bases short and J 2 bases short, with 10 bases between. Germline CDR1 reads SGHVS; CDR2 reads FNYEAQ. The DNA of the CDR3 is TGTGCCAGCAGCCTAGGTAGTACCTACGAGCAGTACTTC. It codes for CASSLGSTYEQYF.

This clonotype was detected many times. The genes are TRBV5-5 and TRBJ2-7; D may be TRBD2 (6 bases). V shed 4 bases and J shed 1 base, with 12 bases lying between them. The CDR3 is 14 amino acids. The germline CDR1 and CDR2 sequences are SGHKS and YYEKEE (reference sequence). CDR3 in amino acids: CASSPRRGSYEQYF. Written as DNA, the CDR3 is TGTGCCAGCAGCCCCCGCCGGGGGTCCTACGAGCAGTACTTC. The whole variable domain, remainder taken from reference TRBV5-5 and TRBJ2-7, is DAGVTQSPTHLIKTRGQQVTLRCSPISGHKSVSWYQQVLGQGPQFIFQYYEKEERGRGNFPDRFSARQFPNYSSELNVNALLLGDSALYLCASSPRRGSYEQYFGPGTRLTVT.

This clonotype appeared many times. The chain couples TRBV21-1 to TRBJ1-5. TRBV21-1 is reported as a pseudogene. The CDR3 length is 13 residues. CDR3 amino acids: CAKEGRSNQPQHF. For the CDR3, the DNA is TGTGCCAAAGAGGGTAGGAGCAATCAGCCCCAGCATTTT.

In this sample, this clonotype turned up many times. The rearrangement links TRBV20-1 to TRBJ2-4; 10 nucleotides align to TRBD2. The V gene's germline CDR1 is DFQATT and CDR2 SNEGSKA (reference sequence). V trimming: 3 bases; J trimming: 3 bases; junction bases outside the gene matches: 2. The CDR3 consists of 14 residues. The chain's CDR3 is CSARGLASKNIQYF. In DNA form, the CDR3 reads TGCAGTGCTAGGGGACTAGCGAGCAAAAACATTCAGTACTTC.

This clonotype was observed at least ten times. The rearrangement links TRBV6-5 to TRBJ2-7; TRBD1 is a possible D gene (5 bases). CDR3 length: 15 amino acids. Germline values: CDR1 MNHEY, CDR2 SVGAGI. V gave up 0 bases and J gave up 3 bases, with 12 bases separating them. The CDR3 DNA is TGTGCCAGCAGTTACTCGAGACGGACAATCTACGAGCAGTACTTC. Its protein product is CASSYSRRTIYEQYF.

The V and J genes are TRBV7-3 and TRBJ1-4; the D gene is possibly TRBD1 (6 bases). The CDR3 consists of 13 residues. From germline, CDR1 is SGHTA and CDR2 FQGTGA. Between the trimmed V and J ends, which lost 5 bases and 8 bases, there was a span of 12 bases. CDR3 DNA sequence: TGTGCCAGCAGCCCGACCGGGACAGAAAAACTGTTTTTT. Translating gives CASSPTGTEKLFF.

The CDR3 coding sequence is TGTGCCAGCAGGGCAGGGTACGAGCAGTACTTC. Protein sequence: CASRAGYEQYF. The chain uses TRBV12-3 or TRBV12-4 and TRBJ2-7; possible D gene TRBD1, 5 bases. The CDR3 contains 11 residues. Trimming took off 6 bases at V and 4 bases at J, with 7 bases between the two ends.

This clonotype was picked up many times. The V call is TRBV5-1, the J call TRBJ2-3; 9 positions match TRBD2. The ends lost 0 bases at V and 2 bases at J; junction bases unmatched: 4. CDR3 length equals 16 residues. Germline values: CDR1 SGHRS, CDR2 YFSETQ. This CDR3 is CASSLVLAGITDTQYF. CDR3 bases: TGCGCCAGCAGCTTGGTTCTAGCGGGAATCACAGATACGCAGTATTTT.

This clonotype was seen at least ten times. This rearrangement joins TRBV29-1 to TRBJ2-3, with D unclear. V lost 1 base to trimming and J lost 5 bases, with 10 bases between them. Germline V gene data show CDR1 as SQVTM and CDR2 as ANQGSEA. The CDR3 is made up of 13 amino acids. The CDR3 protein is CSVEGQERDTQYF. The CDR3 DNA follows: TGCAGCGTTGAAGGTCAGGAAAGAGATACGCAGTATTTT.

In its sample, this clonotype was seen many times. The genes are TRBV27 and TRBJ2-1; D not certain. CDR3 size: 11 residues. V lost 9 bases and J 7 bases, leaving 10 bases between the germline ends. CDR1 is MNHEY, CDR2 SMNVEV, per germline (reference sequence). CDR3: CASSGRNEQFF. The CDR3 DNA reads TGTGCCAGTTCTGGGCGGAATGAGCAGTTCTTC.

This clonotype was seen at least ten times. The chain carries TRBV7-9 and TRBJ1-1; D not certain. CDR1 and CDR2 from the germline V gene are SEHNR and FQNEAQ (reference sequence). The CDR3 is 14 residues long. Trimming pared 0 bases from V and 0 bases from J, leaving 5 bases between. CDR3 coding DNA: TGTGCCAGCAGCTTAGCTTCGGTGAACACTGAAGCTTTCTTT. Protein product: CASSLASVNTEAFF.

This clonotype was counted ten times or more. The chain is built from TRBV18 and TRBJ2-1; D not certain. V was shortened by 1 base and J by 4 bases, with 8 bases between the two germline ends. Per germline, CDR1 KGHSH and CDR2 LQKENI. This CDR3 contains 14 residues. CDR3 bases: TGTGCCAGCTCACCACTGGCTACTTACAATGAGCAGTTCTTC. Its translation is CASSPLATYNEQFF. The full variable domain, its missing parts supplied by reference TRBV18 and TRBJ2-1, is NAGVMQNPRHLVRRRGQEARLRCSPMKGHSHVYWYRQLPEEGLKFMVYLQKENIIDESGMPKERFSAEFPKEGPSILRIQQVVRGDSAAYFCASSPLATYNEQFFGPGTRLTVL.

This clonotype has ten or more counts. The chain has TRBV27 and TRBJ2-1; 14 nucleotides align to TRBD2. Germline loops: CDR1 MNHEY, CDR2 SMNVEV (reference sequence). The CDR3 runs 13 residues. Trimming removed 6 bases from V and 10 bases from J; junction bases left unmatched: 2. The CDR3 DNA reads as TGTGCCAGCAGGGGACTAGCGGGAGAGGAGCAGTTCTTC. It codes for CASRGLAGEEQFF.

The table lists this clonotype with many counts. This chain connects TRBV2 to TRBJ2-1, with 10 bases identical to TRBD2. V shed 5 bases, J shed 7 bases, and the junction held 8 bases outside the gene matches. Germline CDR1 and CDR2: SNHLY and FYNNEI. The CDR3 sequence is 15 residues long. The CDR3 loop is CASSQVAGGRNEQFF. The CDR3 DNA follows: TGTGCCAGCAGTCAAGTAGCGGGAGGCCGGAATGAGCAGTTCTTC.

This clonotype was detected ten times or more. V usage is TRBV7-9 and J usage is TRBJ1-5, with TRBD1 identical over 7 bases. Germline V CDR1 and CDR2: SEHNR, FQNEAQ (reference sequence). V lost 5 bases, J lost 4 bases, and 8 bases stayed unmatched. The CDR3 contains 15 residues. This CDR3 reads CASSQSDRENQPQHF. The DNA of the CDR3 is TGTGCCAGCAGCCAGAGCGACAGGGAAAATCAGCCCCAGCATTTT.

The gene calls are TRBV27 and TRBJ2-7, with TRBD2 as a possible D gene (6 bases). CDR1 and CDR2 (germline): MNHEY, SMNVEV (reference sequence). Trimming took off 4 bases at V and 1 base at J, with 11 bases between the two ends. The CDR3 length is 14 residues. The CDR3 region is CASSSRTKSYEQYF. CDR3 nucleotide sequence: TGTGCCAGCAGTTCCCGGACTAAGTCCTACGAGCAGTACTTC.

The table lists this clonotype with many counts. V is TRBV7-9 and J is TRBJ2-7; D gene ambiguous. This CDR3 spans 12 amino acids. Trimming removed 5 bases from V and 6 bases from J, with 11 bases in between. CDR1 and CDR2 from the germline V gene are SEHNR and FQNEAQ (reference sequence). The chain's CDR3 is CASSQDFTEQYF. CDR3 nucleotide sequence: TGTGCCAGCAGCCAAGACTTCACCGAGCAGTACTTC.

This clonotype has at least ten counts. This sequence joins TRBV11-3 and TRBJ2-7, with D possibly TRBD2 on 5 matching bases. The germline gives CDR1 SGHNT, CDR2 YENEEA. The CDR3 extends over 13 amino acids. Trimming took 5 bases from V and 2 from J, leaving 10 bases between them. CDR3 sequence (DNA): TGTGCCAGCAGCCCGCTCGGGGCCTACGAGCAGTACTTC. The encoded protein is CASSPLGAYEQYF.

Ten or more counts support this clonotype. The chain carries TRBV3-1 and TRBJ2-7; no firm D call. Trimming pared 0 bases from V and 0 bases from J, leaving 12 bases between. From germline, CDR1 is LGHDT and CDR2 YNNKEL (reference sequence). The CDR3 is made up of 16 amino acids. As DNA, the CDR3 is TGTGCCAGCAGCCAAGAATCCGGCCTCAGCTCCTACGAGCAGTACTTC. Protein sequence: CASSQESGLSSYEQYF.

This clonotype has at least ten counts. One junction end does not reproduce the germline sequence, and a read error may be involved. The rearrangement joins TRBV19 to TRBJ2-2; D is unresolved. In germline, CDR1 is LNHDA, CDR2 SQIVND (reference sequence). This CDR3 is 12 amino acids long. This CDR3 is CASTRYPGELFF. Written as DNA, the CDR3 is TGTGCGAGTACTCGGTACCCCGGGGAGCTGTTTTTT.

This clonotype was observed at least ten times. One junction end disagrees with the germline gene, perhaps due to a read error. The chain combines TRBV7-8 with TRBJ2-1, with D tentatively TRBD2 (5 bases). Germline CDR1 is SGHVS and CDR2 is FQNEAQ. The CDR3 totals 15 residues. In DNA form, the CDR3 reads TGTGCCAGCAGCTTACCTCGGACTTCCTCCAATGAGCAGTTCTTC. This codes for CASSLPRTSSNEQFF.

This clonotype occurred many times. The V gene is TRBV25-1, the J gene TRBJ2-1, with D uncertain. The germline gives CDR1 MGHDK, CDR2 SYGVNS. The CDR3 has 13 residues. V was cut by 3 bases and J by 4 bases, with 7 bases left in between. CDR3 nucleotides: TGTGCCAGCAGTGATAGTCCGTACAATGAGCAGTTCTTC. This encodes CASSDSPYNEQFF.

This clonotype has a handful of counts. The chain uses TRBV27 and TRBJ2-7, with 8 bases identical to TRBD2. The CDR3 sequence is 15 residues long. Germline lookup yields CDR1 MNHEY and CDR2 SMNVEV (reference sequence). V was pared by 3 bases and J by 2 bases, with 6 bases of the junction left unmatched. The CDR3 coding sequence is TGTGCCAGCAGTTTCGAAGCGGGAGCAACCTACGAGCAGTACTTC. This codes for CASSFEAGATYEQYF.

Many counts were recorded for this clonotype. The gene calls are TRBV10-2 and TRBJ2-7; D not certain. Trimming left V 3 bases short and J 7 bases short, with 4 bases between. The CDR3 length is 10 residues. The germline V gene has CDR1 WSHSY and CDR2 SAAADI. CDR3 amino acids: CASSDDEQYF. DNA for the CDR3: TGCGCCAGCAGTGATGATGAGCAGTACTTC.

The chain uses TRBV11-1 and TRBJ2-1; the D gene is possibly TRBD1 (5 bases). Germline V gives CDR1 SGHAT, CDR2 FQDESV (reference sequence). The CDR3 consists of 13 residues. The V and J ends lost 0 bases and 10 bases respectively, with 10 bases between them. The DNA for the CDR3 is TGTGCCAGCAGCTTAGCCGCGAAGGGGGAGCAGTTCTTC. Translated, it gives CASSLAAKGEQFF.

This clonotype occurred many times. V and J are TRBV4-1 and TRBJ2-7; TRBD2 might be the D (6 bases). Trimming left V 0 bases short and J 2 bases short, with 17 bases between. Germline CDR1 and CDR2: MGHRA and YSYEKL. This CDR3 spans 17 amino acids. CDR3 in amino acids: CASSQDPASGLTYEQYF. The CDR3 DNA sequence: TGCGCCAGCAGCCAAGACCCGGCCTCGGGACTTACCTACGAGCAGTACTTC.